Below, 29 T cell receptor beta chains from the same sample are listed, as sequenced in a study of yellow fever vaccine responses in identical twins (dated by TCRdb to the late 2010s). Receptor amplification or capture employed RT-PCR. These reads were obtained on an Illumina HiSeq 2500. In-frame beta chains were kept once TCRdb had trimmed the public reads at Q25 with fastp and called clones with MiXCR. Each record represents a unique CDR3 protein, reported with the most common genes and DNA among its rows. The sample table lists about 3,900 distinct CDR3 sequences, 73% of them with a count of one. Clones ranked in the top ten supply roughly 7.5% of the sample. Sequencing was performed on T cells from blood (PBMCs), unsorted or a sorted subset (not recorded which), taken before or after yellow fever vaccination (not recorded which). All receptors come from a woman aged 18-35 years who received the yellow fever vaccine. Donor details come from another sample of the same person, matched by shared clones.

The chain is built from TRBV15 and TRBJ1-1; D is undetermined. V was shortened by 7 bases and J by 1 base, with 10 bases between the two germline ends. The CDR3 extends over 13 amino acids. Germline values: CDR1 LNHNV, CDR2 YYDKDF (reference sequence). The CDR3 sequence is CATKGAGNTEAFF. Here the CDR3 DNA reads TGTGCCACCAAAGGCGCAGGGAACACTGAAGCTTTCTTT.

The chain joins TRBV10-3 to TRBJ2-7; D gene uncertain. V gave up 10 bases and J gave up 2 bases, with 12 bases separating them. Germline-derived CDR1 and CDR2 are ENHRY and SYGVKD. There are 12 residues in the CDR3. The CDR3 DNA sequence: TGTGCCACCTTGACCCCGACCTACGAGCAGTACTTC. This encodes CATLTPTYEQYF.

This clonotype came up a few times. The V and J genes are TRBV29-1 and TRBJ1-1; a possible D gene is TRBD1 (6 bases). This CDR3 spans 11 amino acids. V dropped 8 bases and J dropped 4 bases, with 11 bases sitting between them. CDR1 SQVTM and CDR2 ANQGSEA come from the germline V gene. CDR3 sequence: CSHTGTTEAFF. For the CDR3, the DNA is TGCAGCCATACAGGGACCACTGAAGCTTTCTTT.

The chain carries TRBV20-1 and TRBJ2-7, with D possibly TRBD2 on 5 matching bases. The CDR3 totals 15 residues. Germline V gives CDR1 DFQATT, CDR2 SNEGSKA (reference sequence). Trimming shortened V by 3 bases and J by 2 bases, and 17 bases separated the two germline ends. CDR3 sequence: CSASPVGGQAYEQYF. The DNA for the CDR3 is TGCAGTGCTAGCCCTGTCGGCGGGCAAGCCTACGAGCAGTACTTC.

The chain carries TRBV15 and TRBJ2-7, with 7 bases fitting TRBD1. The CDR3 is made up of 13 amino acids. Germline CDR1 LNHNV, CDR2 YYDKDF (reference sequence). V shed 5 bases and J 0 bases; nucleotides not matched to a gene: 1. In DNA form, the CDR3 reads TGTGCCACCAGCCCAGGGGGCTCCTACGAGCAGTACTTC. This encodes CATSPGGSYEQYF.

The chain carries TRBV7-6 and TRBJ2-7, with 7 bases fitting TRBD1. With 5 bases clipped from V and 1 base from J, the junction kept 5 bases outside the gene matches. The CDR3 runs 14 residues. Germline V CDR1 and CDR2: SGHVS, FNYEAQ. The CDR3 DNA is TGTGCCAGCAGCCCACGGGACAGTTCCTACGAGCAGTACTTC. Translation: CASSPRDSSYEQYF. Full variable domain (outside the CDR3, taken from reference TRBV7-6 and TRBJ2-7): GAGVSQSPRYKVTKRGQDVALRCDPISGHVSLYWYRQALGQGPEFLTYFNYEAQQDKSGLPNDRFSAERPEGSISTLTIQRTEQRDSAMYRCASSPRDSSYEQYFGPGTRLTVT.

This clonotype was counted only a few times. The V and J genes are TRBV10-3 and TRBJ2-3; no clear D gene. There are 15 residues in the CDR3. V was clipped by 4 bases and J by 0 bases, with 11 bases between them. The V gene's germline CDR1 is ENHRY and CDR2 SYGVKD. Here the CDR3 reads CAISVVYVSTDTQYF. CDR3 DNA: TGTGCCATCAGTGTAGTCTACGTTAGCACAGATACGCAGTATTTT.

This sequence joins TRBV12-3 or TRBV12-4 and TRBJ1-1, with 7 bases aligning to TRBD1. This CDR3 has 12 amino acids. Trimming at V came to 5 bases and at J to 6 bases, leaving 3 bases not matched to a gene. CDR3 DNA: TGTGCCAGCAGTCCGCAGGGGGCTGAAGCTTTCTTT. Protein: CASSPQGAEAFF.

This sequence joins TRBV11-1 and TRBJ2-7; D gene ambiguous. V was clipped by 0 bases and J by 3 bases, with 6 bases between them. This CDR3 is 13 amino acids long. Germline V CDR1 and CDR2: SGHAT, FQDESV (reference sequence). The CDR3 loop is CASSLAGNYEQYF. Written as DNA, the CDR3 is TGTGCCAGCAGCTTAGCGGGGAACTACGAGCAGTACTTC.

The V and J genes are TRBV15 and TRBJ2-5; D remains ambiguous. The CDR3 extends over 13 amino acids. Per germline, CDR1 LNHNV and CDR2 YYDKDF (reference sequence). V was clipped by 1 base and J by 10 bases, with 13 bases between them. CDR3 sequence: CATSRGPGGDQYF. As DNA, the CDR3 is TGTGCCACCAGCAGAGGGCCCGGTGGGGACCAGTACTTC.

A few counts support this clonotype. This chain connects TRBV10-3 to TRBJ2-1, with D hard to call. CDR3 length equals 11 residues. Trimming shortened V by 1 base and J by 5 bases, and 0 bases separated the two germline ends. Looked up from germline, CDR1 is ENHRY and CDR2 is SYGVKD. CDR3 nucleotides: TGTGCCATCAGTGAGTACAATGAGCAGTTCTTC. Amino acid sequence: CAISEYNEQFF.

This clonotype was found a few times. This chain joins TRBV11-1 and TRBJ2-3; D is perhaps TRBD2 (5 bases). Trimming removed 2 bases from V and 1 base from J, with 16 bases in between. Germline V gene lookup returns CDR1 SGHAT and CDR2 FQDESV (reference sequence). The CDR3 contains 17 residues. The CDR3 sequence is CASSLIGGSHRTDTQYF. The CDR3, as DNA: TGTGCCAGCAGCTTAATCGGTGGGAGTCATCGCACAGATACGCAGTATTTT.

The chain combines TRBV6-4 with TRBJ2-7; 10 positions agree with TRBD1. V was clipped by 5 bases and J by 9 bases; unmatched bases: 13. The CDR3 is 15 residues long. Germline loops: CDR1 MRHNA, CDR2 SNTAGT. The CDR3 nucleotides read TGTGCCAGCAGTCACCCCCCAGGACAGGGGGAAAGGCAGTACTTC. Translation gives CASSHPPGQGERQYF.

This clonotype was recorded a few times. The chain has TRBV19 and TRBJ1-1; D uncertain. Trimming left V 5 bases short and J 1 base short, with 14 bases between. Germline values: CDR1 LNHDA, CDR2 SQIVND (reference sequence). The CDR3 spans 15 residues. The DNA for the CDR3 is TGTGCCAGTAGTTTCCAGATTCCAGGGAACACTGAAGCTTTCTTT. It encodes CASSFQIPGNTEAFF.

The V gene is TRBV6-7, the J gene TRBJ1-1; no reliable D call. TRBV6-7 is given ORF status, its function remaining uncertain. Trimming left V 0 bases short and J 4 bases short, with 15 bases between. CDR3 length equals 16 residues. The CDR3 region is CASSYSSRNSLTEAFF. DNA for the CDR3: TGTGCCAGCAGTTACTCGAGCAGGAACTCGCTCACTGAAGCTTTCTTT.

The V and J genes are TRBV29-1 and TRBJ2-7, with 8 bases fitting TRBD1. With 6 bases clipped from V and 0 bases from J, the junction kept 4 bases outside the gene matches. The CDR3 length is 13 residues. Germline values: CDR1 SQVTM, CDR2 ANQGSEA. The CDR3 is CSVRTGSSYEQYF. CDR3 in DNA: TGCAGCGTGAGGACAGGGAGCTCCTACGAGCAGTACTTC.

V and J are TRBV28 and TRBJ1-2; no firm D call. The CDR3 is 14 residues long. Germline V gives CDR1 MDHEN, CDR2 SYDVKM. Trimming removed 4 bases at V and 3 bases at J, with 12 bases between. Written as DNA, the CDR3 is TGTGCCAGCAGTTCACGGACGGACTACTATGGCTACACCTTC. Protein sequence: CASSSRTDYYGYTF.

The chain couples TRBV2 to TRBJ2-2; maybe TRBD2 (5 bases). Germline V CDR1 and CDR2: SNHLY, FYNNEI. This CDR3 is built from 16 residues. V lost 5 bases and J lost 4, with 17 bases in between. CDR3 sequence reads: CASSPSVTRSTGELFF. CDR3 DNA: TGTGCCAGCAGTCCAAGTGTCACTAGAAGCACCGGGGAGCTGTTTTTT.

This clonotype has just a few counts. The chain is built from TRBV7-9 and TRBJ2-3, with unresolved D. Germline values: CDR1 SEHNR, CDR2 FQNEAQ (reference sequence). Deletions cut 7 bases from V and 4 bases from J, with 15 bases between. There are 14 residues in the CDR3. The CDR3 here is CASTPTVKPDTQYF. CDR3 DNA sequence: TGTGCCAGCACCCCAACGGTGAAACCAGATACGCAGTATTTT.

The chain is built from TRBV28 and TRBJ2-5; the D gene could be TRBD1 or TRBD2 (7 bases each). V was pared by 6 bases and J by 5 bases, with 22 bases between. Per germline, CDR1 MDHEN and CDR2 SYDVKM. This CDR3 spans 16 amino acids. The CDR3 here is CASRTTRGGGAETQYF. The CDR3 bases are TGTGCCAGCAGGACGACTAGGGGAGGGGGCGCGGAGACCCAGTACTTC.

CDR3 residues: CASSQGTFNEQFF. CDR3 in DNA: TGCGCCAGCAGCCAAGGGACTTTCAATGAGCAGTTCTTC. The chain links TRBV4-3 to TRBJ2-1, with D perhaps matching TRBD2 (5 bases). This CDR3 is 13 amino acids long. V lost 1 base and J lost 6, with 7 bases in between. In germline, CDR1 is LGHNA, CDR2 YSLEER.

The chain joins TRBV6-2 or TRBV6-3 to TRBJ2-2; no reliable D call. V was pared by 6 bases and J by 2 bases, with 4 bases between. This CDR3 has 12 residues. Germline loops: CDR1 MNHEY, CDR2 SVGEGT. CDR3: CASSFNTGELFF. DNA for the CDR3: TGTGCCAGCAGCTTTAACACCGGGGAGCTGTTTTTT.

The V and J genes are TRBV7-3 and TRBJ2-3; 14 nucleotides match TRBD2. CDR1 and CDR2 from the germline V gene are SGHTA and FQGTGA. The CDR3 length is 16 residues. V shed 5 bases and J 5 bases; nucleotides not matched to a gene: 6. CDR3 region: CASSPQTSGGEDTQYF. CDR3 in DNA: TGTGCCAGCAGCCCACAGACTAGCGGGGGGGAAGATACGCAGTATTTT. The whole variable domain, filled in from reference TRBV7-3 and TRBJ2-3, reads GAGVSQTPSNKVTEKGKYVELRCDPISGHTALYWYRQSLGQGPEFLIYFQGTGAADDSGLPNDRFFAVRPEGSVSTLKIQRTERGDSAVYLCASSPQTSGGEDTQYFGPGTRLTVL.

The rearrangement joins TRBV20-1 to TRBJ1-5; tentatively, D is TRBD1 (5 bases). The CDR3 is made up of 14 amino acids. The germline gives CDR1 DFQATT, CDR2 SNEGSKA (reference sequence). V lost 0 bases, J lost 4 bases, and 10 bases lay in between. CDR3 DNA sequence: TGCAGTGCTAGAGATTTGGGGGAGAATCAGCCCCAGCATTTT. This codes for CSARDLGENQPQHF.

The chain employs TRBV18 and TRBJ2-5, with D perhaps TRBD1 (5 bases). This CDR3 has 13 amino acids. V lost 3 bases, J lost 3 bases, and 8 bases lay in between. Germline CDR1 is KGHSH and CDR2 is LQKENI. The CDR3 nucleotides read TGTGCCAGCTCACCCCCAGGGAAAGAGACCCAGTACTTC. It codes for CASSPPGKETQYF.

Written as DNA, the CDR3 is TGTGCCAGCAGCCCGCCCGATTACGAGCAGTACTTC. Translated: CASSPPDYEQYF. The chain links TRBV11-1 to TRBJ2-7; D call uncertain. Between the trimmed V and J ends, which lost 5 bases and 4 bases, there was a span of 9 bases. The CDR3 has 12 amino acids. Germline CDR1 and CDR2: SGHAT and FQDESV (reference sequence).

The V and J genes are TRBV29-1 and TRBJ2-3, with 7 bases lining up with TRBD1. There are 13 residues in the CDR3. The germline V gene has CDR1 SQVTM and CDR2 ANQGSEA. V lost 7 bases and J lost 4; bases outside the gene matches: 8. CDR3 residues: CSASTTGADTQYF. Here the CDR3 DNA reads TGCAGCGCCTCGACTACAGGGGCAGATACGCAGTATTTT.

The CDR3 DNA is TGTGCCAGCAGTTTAACGCAGGATTTAACAGATACGCAGTATTTT. Translating gives CASSLTQDLTDTQYF. V usage is TRBV28 and J usage is TRBJ2-3, with D uncertain. CDR1 and CDR2 from the germline V gene are MDHEN and SYDVKM. This CDR3 contains 15 residues. V shed 2 bases and J shed 3 bases, with 12 bases lying between them. Complete variable domain (other parts from reference TRBV28 and TRBJ2-3): DVKVTQSSRYLVKRTGEKVFLECVQDMDHENMFWYRQDPGLGLRLIYFSYDVKMKEKGDIPEGYSVSREKKERFSLILESASTNQTSMYLCASSLTQDLTDTQYFGPGTRLTVL.

The chain recombines TRBV6-4 with TRBJ2-1; no definite D call. Trimming pared 4 bases from V and 4 bases from J, leaving 8 bases between. The CDR3 is 13 residues long. CDR1 and CDR2 from the germline V gene are MRHNA and SNTAGT. The CDR3 sequence: CASSADTYNEQFF. CDR3 in DNA: TGTGCCAGCAGTGCCGACACTTACAATGAGCAGTTCTTC.